The clone carrying this T cell receptor beta chain was counted a few times. What it recognizes is unknown. The limits of the CDR3 on the DNA are not certain, so only TCRdb's listed CDR3 is given. The data originate from a study of cytomegalovirus exposure and HLA in healthy donors. Study outcomes and limitations: A further, later analysis showed that HLA-associated TCR beta chains (compared with equally common others) were more clonally expanded. The authors excluded some V segments, including TRBV6-2 and TRBV6-3, as indistinguishable. Later analysis associated a missense DCLRE1C variant with TCR beta V- and J-gene trimming.

While unrecorded immune exposures were likely, the donors were nominally healthy when sampled. The PCR employed 60 Vbeta primers together with 13 Jbeta primers. TCRdb's copy holds only in-frame clones and misses some; the assay was immunoSEQ multiplex PCR. The sample has about 170,000 clones; around 80% are singletons. The CDR3 contains 16 residues when both ends are counted. Germline lookup yields CDR1 MNHEY and CDR2 SMNVEV (reference sequence). The chain employs TRBV27 and TRBJ2-5; TRBD1, the table's D call, lacks a check against the DNA. This receptor was identified in a woman aged 50 to 60 in good health and CMV-seropositive. Sequencing used PBMCs. This CDR3 is CASSSSGTGLSYEQYF.